The rows below give T cell receptor beta chains drawn from one sample of a study of cytomegalovirus exposure and HLA in healthy donors. The assay was immunoSEQ multiplex PCR, and TCRdb's table has in-frame clones only and misses some. The sample includes about 160,000 clones, approximately 81% seen only once; the top ten take about 2.4%. The sample taken for sequencing was PBMCs. All receptors derive from a male donor in good health and CMV-seronegative. CDR3s leave out the opening cysteine and the closing phenylalanine or tryptophan. D genes are given only for firm matches.

j_gene	d_gene	v_gene	CDR3aa
TRBJ1-2	-	TRBV27	ASRGAYGYT
TRBJ1-2	TRBD1	TRBV7-2	ASSPFPLRQGAGHGYT
TRBJ2-1	TRBD2	TRBV29-1	SGRGGGAVAYNEQF
TRBJ2-7	-	TRBV28	ASSLGAASGEQY
TRBJ1-4	TRBD1	TRBV27	ASSQTGKGKLF
TRBJ2-5	-	TRBV10-3	AISESQSPETQY
TRBJ2-7	-	TRBV28	ASSFKGGYEQY
TRBJ2-1	TRBD2	TRBV7-9	ASSLVSGSYNEQF
TRBJ2-5	TRBD1	TRBV7-3	ASSRGTAKETQY
TRBJ1-4	-	TRBV6-1	ASSEFRITATNEKLF
TRBJ1-1	-	TRBV5-1	ASNPAGRNTEAF
TRBJ2-7	-	TRBV7-2	ASSPARTSTGEQY
TRBJ2-2	TRBD2	TRBV5-1	ASSFSTSANGELF
TRBJ1-4	-	TRBV4-1	ASSQDRGGPNEKLF
TRBJ2-5	TRBD2	TRBV6-5	ASNLAGVGETQY
TRBJ2-3	TRBD2	TRBV10-3	AISEFSGLAGADTQY
TRBJ2-7	-	TRBV15	ATSRDQGYEQY
TRBJ2-7	TRBD2	TRBV5-1	ASSYTGLASYEQY
TRBJ2-1	TRBD2	TRBV15	ATSRAGGPRLRSYNEQF
TRBJ1-3	TRBD1	TRBV10-3	AISESRGAGNTIY
TRBJ2-7	TRBD1	TRBV5-4	ASSLGQGAYEQY
TRBJ1-2	TRBD1	TRBV5-6	ASSLPRQGAYGYT
TRBJ1-5	TRBD1	TRBV5-6	ASSWGTGGNQPQH
TRBJ1-1	TRBD1	TRBV18	ASSPTKQGGTEAF
TRBJ2-1	-	TRBV14	ASSLRFDEQF
TRBJ2-7	TRBD2	TRBV5-5	ASSLQREIDDEQY